The 11 T cell receptor beta chains in this list originate from one sample, sequenced in a study of blood T cell repertoires in COVID-19. Clones were read by immunoSEQ multiplex PCR, and TCRdb kept only the in-frame ones, dropping some. The sample carries 200,000 to 250,000 clones, approximately 83% recorded once. Input material: peripheral blood. The receptors here all came from a woman aged 25-40 years who had recovered from COVID-19.

This clone was recorded once. V gene TRBV5-4 combines with J gene TRBJ1-1; D uncertain. The CDR3 runs 14 residues. Germline V lookup: CDR1 SGHNT, CDR2 YYREEE (reference sequence). V was shortened by 4 bases and J by 5 bases, with 15 bases between the two germline ends. The CDR3 reads CASSPDGRETEAFF. The CDR3 bases are TGTGCCAGCAGCCCTGACGGACGGGAGACTGAAGCTTTCTTT.

The count of this clone is one. The V call is TRBV30, the J call TRBJ2-1; 11 nucleotides match TRBD2. With V trimmed by 3 bases and J by 5 bases, 3 bases remained unmatched. In germline, CDR1 is GTSNPN, CDR2 SVGIG (reference sequence). The CDR3 spans 14 residues. DNA for the CDR3: TGTGCCTGGAGGGGGGGACTAGCGGACAATGAGCAGTTCTTC. Its translation is CAWRGGLADNEQFF.

The chain joins TRBV9 to TRBJ2-7; D is perhaps TRBD2 (6 bases). V lost 5 bases, J lost 0 bases, and 12 bases lay in between. CDR1 and CDR2 (germline): SGDLS, YYNGEE. The CDR3 is made up of 14 amino acids. The CDR3 DNA reads as TGTGCCAGCAGTTGGCGGGACCTCTCCTACGAGCAGTACTTC. It translates to CASSWRDLSYEQYF. Using reference TRBV9 and TRBJ2-7 for the parts outside the CDR3, the full variable domain is DSGVTQTPKHLITATGQRVTLRCSPRSGDLSVYWYQQSLDQGLQFLIQYYNGEERAKGNILERFSAQQFPDLHSELNLSSLELGDSALYFCASSWRDLSYEQYFGPGTRLTVT.

The V and J genes are TRBV5-4 and TRBJ2-3, with D hard to call. CDR1 and CDR2 (germline): SGHNT, YYREEE (reference sequence). Trimming removed 3 bases from V and 2 bases from J, with 13 bases in between. The CDR3 totals 15 residues. This CDR3 reads CASSSPAEHTDTQYF. CDR3 in DNA: TGTGCCAGCAGCTCCCCTGCGGAGCACACAGATACGCAGTATTTT.

The chain recombines TRBV14 with TRBJ1-6; 8 bases map to TRBD1. The CDR3 is 14 residues long. CDR1 SGHDN and CDR2 FVKESK come from the germline V gene. Trimming at V came to 4 bases and at J to 7 bases, leaving 3 bases not matched to a gene. The CDR3 is CASSRGQGNSPLHF. The CDR3 DNA sequence: TGTGCCAGCAGCCGCGGACAGGGCAATTCACCCCTCCACTTT.

The gene calls are TRBV7-6 and TRBJ1-3, with D unresolved. Germline CDR1 and CDR2: SGHVS and FNYEAQ. Trimming shortened V by 5 bases and J by 3 bases, and 17 bases separated the two germline ends. This CDR3 region has 16 residues. CDR3 region: CASSPKDRVVGNTIYF. CDR3 nucleotides: TGTGCCAGCAGCCCCAAGGATCGGGTGGTTGGAAACACCATATATTTT.

The chain links TRBV9 to TRBJ2-1; 8 bases are a match to TRBD2. The CDR3 has 15 amino acids. J gave up 8 bases and V 3 bases, and 10 bases lay outside the gene matches. The V gene's germline CDR1 is SGDLS and CDR2 YYNGEE. CDR3 sequence reads: CASSALGTRVHEQFF. The CDR3 region has the DNA TGTGCCAGCAGCGCCCTCGGGACTAGGGTCCATGAGCAGTTCTTC. Supplemented by reference TRBV9 and TRBJ2-1, the full variable domain reads DSGVTQTPKHLITATGQRVTLRCSPRSGDLSVYWYQQSLDQGLQFLIQYYNGEERAKGNILERFSAQQFPDLHSELNLSSLELGDSALYFCASSALGTRVHEQFFGPGTRLTVL.

This clone has more than one count but fewer than ten. The chain uses TRBV5-1 and TRBJ2-2, with TRBD2 matching over 8 bases. V lost 1 base and J lost 4; bases outside the gene matches: 6. Germline CDR1 and CDR2: SGHRS and YFSETQ. The CDR3 is 16 amino acids. In nucleotides, the CDR3 is TGCGCCAGCAGCTTGCAAGCTAGCGGGTCCACCGGGGAGCTGTTTTTT. Protein sequence: CASSLQASGSTGELFF.

This clone was counted a few times. The chain combines TRBV6-5 with TRBJ2-7; 9 bases are shared with TRBD2. V was pared by 0 bases and J by 4 bases, with 4 bases of the junction left unmatched. This CDR3 is 15 amino acids long. Germline CDR1 reads MNHEY; CDR2 reads SVGAGI. The CDR3 sequence is CASSYSSGGSYEQYF. The DNA of the CDR3 is TGTGCCAGCAGTTACTCTAGCGGGGGCAGTTACGAGCAGTACTTC.

This chain links TRBV28 with TRBJ1-2; 8 bases agree with TRBD1. V gave up 3 bases and J gave up 8 bases; unmatched junction bases: 8. CDR3 size: 14 residues. The germline CDR1 and CDR2 sequences are MDHEN and SYDVKM. The CDR3 DNA reads TGTGCCAGCAGTTTTCCAGGGGGCGCGAGGGGCTACACCTTC. It translates to CASSFPGGARGYTF.

This clone has only a few counts. The chain recombines TRBV5-4 with TRBJ2-7; TRBD2 might be the D (6 bases). Germline CDR1 SGHNT, CDR2 YYREEE (reference sequence). The ends were cut back, 4 bases at V and 2 bases at J, with 10 bases in the middle. The CDR3 runs 13 residues. CDR3: CASSRGLAYEQYF. CDR3 coding DNA: TGTGCCAGCAGCCGGGGACTTGCCTACGAGCAGTACTTC.